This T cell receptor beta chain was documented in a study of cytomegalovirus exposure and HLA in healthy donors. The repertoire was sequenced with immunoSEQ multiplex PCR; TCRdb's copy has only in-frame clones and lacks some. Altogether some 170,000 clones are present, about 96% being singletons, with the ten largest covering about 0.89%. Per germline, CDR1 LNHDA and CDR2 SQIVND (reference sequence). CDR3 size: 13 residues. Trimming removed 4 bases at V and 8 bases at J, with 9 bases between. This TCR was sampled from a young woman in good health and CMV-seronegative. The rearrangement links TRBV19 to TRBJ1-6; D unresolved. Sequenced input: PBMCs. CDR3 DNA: TGTGCCAGTAGTACTCGGAGGGATTCACCCCTCCACTTT. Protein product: CASSTRRDSPLHF. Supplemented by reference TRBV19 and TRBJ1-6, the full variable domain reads DGGITQSPKYLFRKEGQNVTLSCEQNLNHDAMYWYRQDPGQGLRLIYYSQIVNDFQKGDIAEGYSVSREKKESFPLTVTSAQKNPTAFYLCASSTRRDSPLHFGNGTRLTVT.